This T cell receptor (beta chain) was identified during a study of radiation and T cells in renal cell carcinoma. Study-level findings and limits: Baseline intratumoral clonotype presence is unknown without pretreatment biopsies. From baseline, blood top tumor clonotypes peaked at 2 weeks post-radiation.

As for time point: blood 4 weeks post-SBRT, at nephrectomy. The treatment is: 15 Gy SBRT to primary tumor, nephrectomy 4 weeks later. Nephrectomy followed 15 Gy stereotactic body radiation by 4 weeks. The patient's renal cell carcinoma had clear cell pathology. The CDR3 has 15 amino acids. Germline V gene data show CDR1 as MGHRA and CDR2 as YSYEKL. Between the trimmed V and J ends, which lost 6 bases and 0 bases, there was a span of 14 bases. Sequenced by immunoSEQ multiplex PCR; TCRdb stores in-frame clones only, minus some. The sample yields some 80,000 clones, 70% to 90% seen once. The sample holds one count of this clone. Antigen specificity is unknown.

The material was blood, obtained from a patient whose treatment included radiotherapy and nephrectomy. This clonotype was obtained from a woman aged 60-75 years with renal cell carcinoma. The chain uses TRBV4-1 and TRBJ1-1, with D perhaps TRBD1 (5 bases). The CDR3 DNA sequence: TGCGCCAGCAGTCCTACCCAGGGCGTGAACACTGAAGCTTTCTTT. Its translation is CASSPTQGVNTEAFF.